This T cell receptor (beta chain) was captured in a study of T-cell reconstitution after alpha-beta-depleted transplantation in children. Unique molecular identifiers were incorporated when the TCRbeta library was constructed. TCRdb independently ran MiXCR on the PCR reads; one entry per CDR3 protein. The table lists approximately 98,000 distinct CDR3 sequences, about 6% of them singletons. The CDR3 spans 15 residues. The germline gives CDR1 MDHEN, CDR2 SYDVKM. Trimming took 1 base from V and 6 from J, leaving 10 bases between them. The TCR sequence derives from a male patient under 10 years old who had a stem cell transplant for acute lymphoblastic leukemia, so the T cells may come from the graft donor. Sequences were derived from PBMCs, mostly from graft donor cells, sampled 360 days after TCRalphabeta/CD19-depleted stem cell transplant. The chain uses TRBV28 and TRBJ1-6; a weak D match, TRBD1 (5 bases). CDR3 bases: TGTGCCAGCAGTTTATACAGGACAACTAATTCACCCCTCCACTTT. This encodes CASSLYRTTNSPLHF.